This T cell receptor (beta chain) derives from a study of T cell responses to AZD1222 COVID-19 vaccine (dated by TCRdb to the early 2020s). At the level of the whole study: A total of under 250 trial participants underwent TCR sequencing, of whom some 200 had received two doses of AZD1222 and around 25 had received two doses of the MenACWY control vaccine. Trial participants were enrolled into age subgroups of 18-55, 56-69 and 70-plus years, which contained around 150, 29 and 61 TCR-sequenced participants, respectively. Overall study outcomes, separate from this receptor: Nearly half of unique spike-specific TCRs reportedly recognized epitopes outside regions mutated in the B.1.351 and B.1.1.7 variants. The whole spike protein was spanned by vaccine-associated CD4 TCRs, and dominant responses were seen in regions 160-218 and 743-854. In the small 56-69-year group, the increase in depth fell short of significance, most likely because of low power. Spike-specific TCR breadth and depth rose significantly after two AZD1222 doses compared with day 0 and with MenACWY recipients. Only five or six AZD1222 recipients were SARS-CoV-2 seropositive at baseline, limiting conclusions about previously exposed vaccinees. Because no samples from the day 14 peak response were available, repertoires could be characterized only after the peak T cell response. Participants were mostly white British, with more females than males. The authors suggested clonal diversity may have been underestimated.

Sample time point, as interpreted from the label and publication: about 28 days (+/-7) after the second vaccine dose. AZD1222 recipients whose second dose came at about 4 weeks and those whose second dose came at about 12 weeks were combined into one group, since spike-specific TCR depth and breadth did not differ between the two schedules. Vaccinee samples came from UK trials COV001 and COV002, including a single-blind randomized controlled phase 2/3 trial of AZD1222 (ChAdOx1 nCoV-19) in healthy adults. Trial participant PBMC samples were collected at day 0 and day 28 after the second dose for TCRbeta chain sequencing. Counted from cysteine to phenylalanine, this CDR3 has 13 amino acids. CDR3 DNA is the only sequence kept; it has 39 bases, read in frame from the first base. As encoded in the germline V gene, CDR1 is SGHTS while CDR2 is YDEGEE. V and J are truncated by 0 bases and 3 bases respectively, leaving an intervening sequence of 5 bases.

To note about this clone: Its antigen is currently not known. No base-level quality is on record; no much larger clone is a single base apart.

The CDR3 regions of human TCRbeta chains were subjected to immunosequencing. The authors' analysis ran thus. Repertoire TCRs were checked for matches against a reference library of SARS-CoV-2-specific TCRs that had been generated using the MIRA antigen-specificity platform. Breadth was defined as the fraction of unique TCRs that were SARS-CoV-2-associated. Depth was defined as the fraction of total T cells that were SARS-CoV-2-associated. Using the MIRA data, every spike-specific TCR was mapped to the spike region that the TCR reacted to and assigned to either a CD4 or a CD8 class. Log10-transformed breadth and depth values were compared by one-way ANOVA with Sidak's multiple comparisons tests. The table comes from immuneACCESS by way of TCRdb, which keeps in-frame sequences with V and J called. Part of the clones is missing from these tables; in studies checked, under half for an unresolved V gene and the rest for unknown reasons. That table supplies the V and J calls and clone size; D and trimming were determined from the DNA. The sample records roughly 130,000 clones, about nine tenths of which are singletons. Of the sample, more than 0.95% falls within the top ten clones.

Sequencing used peripheral blood, obtained 28 days after the second AZD1222 dose. This receptor chain uses TRBV5-8 and TRBJ2-3; no confident D gene assignment can be made. The TCR was taken from an adult who received the AZD1222 COVID-19 vaccine. Read as DNA, the sequence is TGTGCCAGCAGCTTGGAACAGACAGATACGCAGTATTTT. It translates to CASSLEQTDTQYF.